The 30 T cell receptor beta chains reported below all come from one sample, sequenced in a study of Ad26.COV2.S vaccination and SARS-CoV-2 variants. Documented treatment: 15 to 20 received Ad26.COV2.S at low or high dose, single or two shots; roughly five received placebo; per-sample allocation not given. All samples were drawn on day 63, counting from the first vaccine or placebo injection. Clones were read by immunoSEQ multiplex PCR, and TCRdb kept only the in-frame ones, dropping some. The sample lists a few hundred thousand clones; about nine tenths were seen once. The sample was peripheral blood, taken in a trial of Ad26.COV2.S vaccine versus placebo. Source of these receptors: a person between 18 and 65 years old who received the Ad26.COV2.S COVID-19 vaccine or a placebo.

This rearrangement joins TRBV3-1 (or the pseudogene TRBV3-2) to TRBJ1-5; 7 bases map to TRBD1. The V gene end was trimmed by 4 bases and the J gene end by 2 bases; junction bases not matched to a gene: 2. CDR1 LGHDT and CDR2 YNNKEL come from the germline V gene (reference sequence). This CDR3 is built from 14 residues. The CDR3 sequence is CASSLTGGNQPQHF. The CDR3 coding sequence is TGTGCCAGCAGCCTCACAGGGGGCAATCAGCCCCAGCATTTT.

This chain joins TRBV2 and TRBJ1-5; 7 bases line up with TRBD1. The CDR3 consists of 14 residues. V was pared by 6 bases and J by 4 bases, with 6 bases of the junction left unmatched. Germline CDR1 is SNHLY and CDR2 is FYNNEI. The CDR3 coding sequence is TGTGCCAGCAGCCGACAGGGAGGTAATCAGCCCCAGCATTTT. It yields the protein CASSRQGGNQPQHF.

The rearrangement uses TRBV5-1 and TRBJ1-5, with D perhaps matching TRBD1 (5 bases). There are 15 residues in the CDR3. The germline V and J ends were trimmed by 7 bases and 1 base, with 15 bases remaining between them. The germline V gene has CDR1 SGHRS and CDR2 YFSETQ. The CDR3 reads CASRMGGNSNQPQHF. CDR3 nucleotide sequence: TGCGCCAGCCGCATGGGGGGGAACAGCAATCAGCCCCAGCATTTT.

The rearrangement joins TRBV12-2 to TRBJ1-5. TRBV12-2 is a pseudogene. There are 16 residues in the CDR3. The CDR3 bases are TGTGCAAGTCGCTTAGCGTTGGGTTTTAGCAATCAGCCCCAGCATTTT. It is translated as CASRLALGFSNQPQHF.

The sample holds one count of this clone. The CDR3 here is CASSLTTGPRVVEQYF. As DNA, the CDR3 is TGTGCCAGCTCACTTACAACGGGGCCCAGGGTGGTCGAGCAGTACTTC. V and J are TRBV18 and TRBJ2-7, with D perhaps given as TRBD1 or TRBD2 (5 bases each). The CDR3 totals 16 residues. V lost 4 bases and J 6 bases, leaving 22 bases between the germline ends. CDR1 is KGHSH, CDR2 LQKENI, per germline.

The genes are TRBV4-3 and TRBJ2-7; D possibly corresponds to TRBD1 (6 bases). This CDR3 is built from 14 residues. The V gene lost 4 bases and the J gene lost 2 bases, with 12 bases spanning the gap. CDR1 is LGHNA, CDR2 YSLEER, per germline. In nucleotides, the CDR3 is TGCGCCAGCAGCCGAGAGACAGGCGCCTACGAGCAGTACTTC. Encoded protein: CASSRETGAYEQYF.

This chain links TRBV28 with TRBJ2-1; weak D call: TRBD2 (5 bases). Germline-derived CDR1 and CDR2 are MDHEN and SYDVKM. The CDR3 consists of 17 residues. V lost 2 bases and J 3 bases, leaving 17 bases between the germline ends. The CDR3 protein is CASSLRSRRLLYNEQFF. CDR3 coding DNA: TGTGCCAGCAGTTTACGATCCAGGAGGCTTCTCTACAATGAGCAGTTCTTC.

The chain carries TRBV5-1 and TRBJ2-3, with D hard to call. Germline values: CDR1 SGHRS, CDR2 YFSETQ. CDR3 size: 17 residues. The V end was cut by 2 bases, the J end by 4 bases, with 20 bases between. CDR3 loop: CASSFSGSALRADTQYF. The CDR3 bases are TGCGCCAGCAGCTTCTCGGGTTCAGCTCTTCGAGCAGATACGCAGTATTTT.

V usage is TRBV29-1 and J usage is TRBJ2-2; D is possibly TRBD1 (5 bases). The V end was cut by 4 bases, the J end by 5 bases, with 11 bases between. The CDR3 is 13 amino acids. CDR1 and CDR2 from the germline V gene are SQVTM and ANQGSEA. Written as DNA, the CDR3 is TGCAGCGTTGTGGGGCTCTCAACCGGGGAGCTGTTTTTT. Translating it yields CSVVGLSTGELFF.

The chain combines TRBV3-1 (or the pseudogene TRBV3-2) with TRBJ2-1; TRBD2 agrees at 9 bases. CDR1 and CDR2 (germline): LGHDT, YNNKEL (reference sequence). This CDR3 has 15 amino acids. Unmatched junction bases numbered 7, after V lost 4 bases and J lost 6 bases. The DNA for the CDR3 is TGTGCCAGCAGCCCAAGACTAGCGGTGGGCAATGAGCAGTTCTTC. It yields the protein CASSPRLAVGNEQFF.

The gene calls are TRBV7-9 and TRBJ2-1; TRBD1 agrees at 7 bases. The V gene's germline CDR1 is SEHNR and CDR2 FQNEAQ (reference sequence). The CDR3 length is 13 residues. With V trimmed by 5 bases and J by 9 bases, 7 bases remained unmatched. In DNA, the CDR3 is TGTGCCAGCAGCATCGGGACAGCTCGTGAGCAGTTCTTC. Translated: CASSIGTAREQFF.

Comment on this clone: The identical CDR3 is also encoded by other nucleotide sequences in the sample. This rearrangement joins TRBV11-2 to TRBJ2-7; no clear D. With 5 bases removed from V and 2 bases from J, the gap between germline ends came to 7 bases. Germline V gives CDR1 SGHAT, CDR2 FQNNGV. The CDR3 contains 12 residues. Here the CDR3 reads CASSPTPYEQYF. The DNA for the CDR3 is TGTGCCAGCAGCCCCACGCCCTACGAGCAGTACTTC.

The chain joins TRBV6-2 or TRBV6-3 to TRBJ1-5; TRBD1 matches at 10 bases. The CDR3 loop spans 19 amino acids. With 3 bases clipped from V and 6 bases from J, the junction kept 17 bases outside the gene matches. Germline loops: CDR1 MNHEY, CDR2 SVGEGT. CDR3 residues: CASSYHSGQGLGSGQPQHF. The CDR3 region has the DNA TGTGCCAGCAGTTATCACTCGGGACAGGGGCTGGGGAGTGGTCAGCCCCAGCATTTT.

The chain has TRBV6-5 and TRBJ2-1, with D perhaps matching TRBD2 (6 bases). Germline V gene lookup returns CDR1 MNHEY and CDR2 SVGAGI. The length of the CDR3 is 13 residues. V gave up 8 bases and J gave up 3 bases, with 11 bases separating them. The CDR3 spells CASQGGDYNEQFF. CDR3 bases: TGTGCCAGCCAGGGAGGTGACTACAATGAGCAGTTCTTC.

This clone was detected only once. The chain recombines TRBV15 with TRBJ1-1; D ambiguous. V was trimmed by 0 bases and J by 11 bases, leaving 13 bases between them. From germline, CDR1 is LNHNV and CDR2 YYDKDF (reference sequence). The CDR3 is 13 amino acids. CDR3 in amino acids: CATSREAGGNAFF. The DNA for the CDR3 is TGTGCCACCAGCAGAGAGGCAGGAGGGAACGCTTTCTTT. The variable domain in full, completed from reference TRBV15 and TRBJ1-1, reads DAMVIQNPRYQVTQFGKPVTLSCSQTLNHNVMYWYQQKSSQAPKLLFHYYDKDFNNEADTPDNFQSRRPNTSFCFLDIRSPGLGDTAMYLCATSREAGGNAFFGQGTRLTVV.

The J gene is TRBJ1-3, the V gene TRBV19; the D is unclear. The CDR3 is 14 amino acids. The V gene lost 5 bases and the J gene lost 0 bases, with 8 bases spanning the gap. The V gene's germline CDR1 is LNHDA and CDR2 SQIVND (reference sequence). The CDR3 here is CASSPIISGNTIYF. CDR3 DNA sequence: TGTGCCAGTAGTCCAATAATCTCTGGAAACACCATATATTTT.

The chain carries TRBV7-9 and TRBJ1-1, with 7 bases that match TRBD1. CDR3 length equals 15 residues. Germline V lookup: CDR1 SEHNR, CDR2 FQNEAQ (reference sequence). J was trimmed by 0 bases and V by 1 base; bases with no gene match: 2. Here the CDR3 reads CASSLEQGMNTEAFF. DNA of the CDR3: TGTGCCAGCAGCTTAGAACAGGGGATGAACACTGAAGCTTTCTTT. Using reference TRBV7-9 and TRBJ1-1 for the parts outside the CDR3, the full variable domain is DTGVSQNPRHKITKRGQNVTFRCDPISEHNRLYWYRQTLGQGPEFLTYFQNEAQLEKSRLLSDRFSAERPKGSFSTLEIQRTEQGDSAMYLCASSLEQGMNTEAFFGQGTRLTVV.

The gene calls are TRBV6-2 or TRBV6-3 and TRBJ2-7; the D is unclear. CDR3 length: 17 residues. Trimming left V 4 bases short and J 2 bases short, with 21 bases between. The germline V gene encodes CDR1 MNHEY and CDR2 SVGEGT. The CDR3 here is CASSSFFEARGAYEQYF. Here the CDR3 DNA reads TGTGCCAGCAGTTCCTTTTTTGAGGCGAGAGGCGCCTACGAGCAGTACTTC.

This chain uses TRBV11-2 with TRBJ2-7; D gene unclear. Germline lookup yields CDR1 SGHAT and CDR2 FQNNGV. CDR3 length equals 11 residues. Trimming took 4 bases from V and 5 from J, leaving 6 bases between them. The CDR3: CASSYAHEQYF. As DNA, the CDR3 is TGTGCCAGCAGCTATGCTCACGAGCAGTACTTC. The variable domain in full, with the rest retrieved from reference TRBV11-2 and TRBJ2-7, is EAGVAQSPRYKIIEKRQSVAFWCNPISGHATLYWYQQILGQGPKLLIQFQNNGVVDDSQLPKDRFSAERLKGVDSTLKIQPAKLEDSAVYLCASSYAHEQYFGPGTRLTVT.

J is TRBJ1-2 and V is TRBV3-1 (or the pseudogene TRBV3-2); no reliable D call. This CDR3 comprises 16 residues. V lost 0 bases and J 6 bases, leaving 17 bases between the germline ends. Germline lookup yields CDR1 LGHDT and CDR2 YNNKEL (reference sequence). The CDR3 sequence: CASSQDFTSRLDGYTF. In nucleotides, the CDR3 is TGTGCCAGCAGCCAAGATTTTACCTCGCGGCTTGATGGCTACACCTTC.

This rearrangement joins TRBV30 to TRBJ2-5, with TRBD2 matching over 9 bases. J was trimmed by 4 bases and V by 1 base; bases with no gene match: 7. Germline CDR1 is GTSNPN and CDR2 is SVGIG (reference sequence). The CDR3 covers 15 residues. The CDR3 nucleotides are TGTGCCTGGAGTGAAAATAGCGGGAGCCGAGAGACCCAGTACTTC. Its protein is CAWSENSGSRETQYF.

The chain links TRBV6-1 to TRBJ1-1, with D tentatively TRBD1 (5 bases). With 1 base removed from V and 11 bases from J, the gap between germline ends came to 14 bases. The CDR3 has 13 residues. Per the germline V gene, CDR1 is MNHNS and CDR2 is SASEGT. This CDR3 is CASSEVGTAAAFF. DNA of the CDR3: TGTGCCAGCAGTGAAGTCGGGACCGCCGCCGCTTTCTTT.

The chain couples TRBV6-5 to TRBJ2-1, with 12 bases lining up with TRBD2. Germline V gene lookup returns CDR1 MNHEY and CDR2 SVGAGI. CDR3 length equals 16 residues. The V and J ends lost 2 bases and 4 bases, in that order; junction bases with no gene match: 3. The CDR3: CASSYRTSGTYNEQFF. DNA for the CDR3: TGTGCCAGCAGTTACCGGACTAGCGGGACTTACAATGAGCAGTTCTTC.

V usage is TRBV28 and J usage is TRBJ2-7; D is unclear. V was shortened by 3 bases and J by 6 bases, with 6 bases between the two germline ends. This CDR3 has 11 residues. The V gene's germline CDR1 is MDHEN and CDR2 SYDVKM. CDR3 coding DNA: TGTGCCAGCAGTTTTCTTTCCGAGCAGTACTTC. As protein: CASSFLSEQYF. Together with reference TRBV28 and TRBJ2-7, the CDR3 gives the full variable domain: DVKVTQSSRYLVKRTGEKVFLECVQDMDHENMFWYRQDPGLGLRLIYFSYDVKMKEKGDIPEGYSVSREKKERFSLILESASTNQTSMYLCASSFLSEQYFGPGTRLTVT.

The rearrangement links TRBV6-5 to TRBJ1-5, with no clear D. Trimming left V 4 bases short and J 4 bases short, with 8 bases between. The CDR3 length is 13 residues. The V gene's germline CDR1 is MNHEY and CDR2 SVGAGI. The CDR3 bases are TGTGCCAGCAGTTCCTACCATAATCAGCCCCAGCATTTT. Translated, it gives CASSSYHNQPQHF.

The chain recombines TRBV19 with TRBJ1-1; D is unresolved. The length of the CDR3 is 14 residues. Germline loops: CDR1 LNHDA, CDR2 SQIVND (reference sequence). Trimming cost V 7 bases and J 0 bases, with 12 bases left between them. The CDR3: CASTPARMNTEAFF. The CDR3 DNA follows: TGTGCCAGTACCCCTGCCCGGATGAACACTGAAGCTTTCTTT.

A few counts support this clone. This chain connects TRBV15 to TRBJ1-3; D is ambiguous. The CDR3 has 12 residues. The V gene lost 4 bases and the J gene lost 8 bases, with 9 bases spanning the gap. Germline V gene lookup returns CDR1 LNHNV and CDR2 YYDKDF (reference sequence). The CDR3 DNA reads as TGTGCCACCAGCACGGAAGGGCACACCATATATTTT. The encoded protein is CATSTEGHTIYF. The full variable domain, its missing parts supplied by reference TRBV15 and TRBJ1-3, is DAMVIQNPRYQVTQFGKPVTLSCSQTLNHNVMYWYQQKSSQAPKLLFHYYDKDFNNEADTPDNFQSRRPNTSFCFLDIRSPGLGDTAMYLCATSTEGHTIYFGEGSWLTVV.

The chain employs TRBV4-1 and TRBJ2-1; TRBD2 aligns across 7 bases. Germline assignment: CDR1 MGHRA and CDR2 YSYEKL. J was trimmed by 0 bases and V by 4 bases; bases with no gene match: 9. There are 17 residues in the CDR3. The CDR3 is CASSLAGITSSYNEQFF. CDR3 coding DNA: TGCGCCAGCAGCCTAGCGGGTATCACAAGCTCCTACAATGAGCAGTTCTTC.

The chain is built from TRBV9 and TRBJ2-1, with TRBD2 matching 11 bases. This CDR3 contains 12 residues. The ends lost 7 bases at V and 13 bases at J; junction bases unmatched: 7. CDR1 and CDR2 (germline): SGDLS, YYNGEE. CDR3 amino acids: CASAVTSGIQFF. CDR3 DNA: TGTGCCAGCGCTGTGACTAGCGGGATTCAGTTCTTC. Full variable domain (remainder filled in from reference TRBV9 and TRBJ2-1): DSGVTQTPKHLITATGQRVTLRCSPRSGDLSVYWYQQSLDQGLQFLIQYYNGEERAKGNILERFSAQQFPDLHSELNLSSLELGDSALYFCASAVTSGIQFFGPGTRLTVL.

V gene TRBV15 combines with J gene TRBJ2-3; 7 bases are a match to TRBD1. The V and J ends lost 6 bases and 0 bases, in that order; junction bases with no gene match: 9. CDR1 and CDR2 from the germline V gene are LNHNV and YYDKDF (reference sequence). The CDR3 runs to 16 residues. CDR3 protein: CATSQGERISTDTQYF. The DNA of the CDR3 is TGTGCCACCAGTCAGGGGGAGCGGATAAGCACAGATACGCAGTATTTT.